A selection of T cell receptor beta chains follows, all from one sample in a study of blood T cell repertoires in COVID-19. The table came from immunoSEQ multiplex PCR; TCRdb's copy has only in-frame clones and leaves some out. The repertoire holds just over 250,000 clones, roughly nine tenths seen once, with roughly 9.8% in the top ten. The material sequenced was peripheral blood. All receptors come from a man aged 40-50 years who had recovered from COVID-19. Both conserved end residues are part of each CDR3. Each record gives: clone size, D gene, J gene, V gene, CDR3 DNA, CDR3 protein. A D gene is named only where the DNA matches it firmly. Rows give clone size only sometimes, using once, few, many, or a class for an expanded clone.

- - TRBJ2-3 TRBV27 TGTGCCAGCAGTTTGGCGTGGGCTACAGATACGCAGTATTTT CASSLAWATDTQYF
- - TRBJ1-5 TRBV9 TGTGCCAGCAGCGTACTGGTCCCGAGGGAAAATCAGCCCCAGCATTTT CASSVLVPRENQPQHF
- TRBD1 TRBJ1-4 TRBV19 TGTGCCAGTAGTACCAGCCAGGGGGGAGTGGGAAAACTGTTTTTT CASSTSQGGVGKLFF
- TRBD1 TRBJ2-7 TRBV7-9 TGTGCCAGCAGCTCAATACAGGGGAAAGGCTACGAGCAGTACTTC CASSSIQGKGYEQYF
few - TRBJ1-2 TRBV7-2 TGTGCCAGCAGCTCCCACAGGCGCTACACCTTC CASSSHRRYTF
- - TRBJ2-3 TRBV7-8 TGTGCCAGCAGCTTAGCGGGCTTCCGGACAGCCACTAGCACAGATACGCAGTATTTT CASSLAGFRTATSTDTQYF
- TRBD1 TRBJ2-5 TRBV27 TGTGCCAGCAGTCTCCAAGACCGGACAGGGCAAGAGACCCAGTACTTC CASSLQDRTGQETQYF
- - TRBJ1-3 TRBV6-1 TGTGCCAGCAGTGAGCAGGCTGGAAACACCATATATTTT CASSEQAGNTIYF
- TRBD2 TRBJ2-3 TRBV5-1 TGCGCCAGCAGCTTGTCGGGACTAGCGGGGGGGCTTAGCACAGATACGCAGTATTTT CASSLSGLAGGLSTDTQYF
- - TRBJ1-1 TRBV18 TGTGCCAGCTCACCCCAAGGGACGGGGGGTACTGAAGCTTTCTTT CASSPQGTGGTEAFF
- - TRBJ1-2 TRBV6-5 TGTGCCAGCAGTACCGGGGGGGAATGGAACTATGGCTACACCTTC CASSTGGEWNYGYTF
- - TRBJ2-7 TRBV7-9 TGTGCCAGCAGCTTAGTACCTAGTTCCTACGAGCAGTACTTC CASSLVPSSYEQYF
once - TRBJ2-6 TRBV7-6 TGTGCCAGCAGCACGCTGCCTAGCTCTGGGGCCAACGTCCTGACTTTC CASSTLPSSGANVLTF
- - TRBJ2-1 TRBV5-1 TGCGCCAGCAGCCTTAATCGTGGGGGGATCAATGAGCAGTTCTTC CASSLNRGGINEQFF
- - TRBJ2-3 TRBV4-1 TGCGCCAGCAGCCAAGAAGCGACTAGCACAGATACGCAGTATTTT CASSQEATSTDTQYF
- TRBD2 TRBJ2-3 TRBV2 TGTGCCAGCAGTGACGGTGGGACTAGCGGGAGGCTTTCAGATACGCAGTATTTT CASSDGGTSGRLSDTQYF
- TRBD1 TRBJ1-2 TRBV29-1 TGCAGCGTTGAAGAGTCGGGACAGGGTCCCCACACCTTC CSVEESGQGPHTF
- - TRBJ2-1 TRBV7-9 TGTGCCAGCAGCTTCCCCTTCGGACTATACAATGAGCAGTTCTTC CASSFPFGLYNEQFF
- TRBD2 TRBJ2-5 TRBV27 TGTGCCAGCAGTGGGACTAGCGAAGAGACCCAGTACTTC CASSGTSEETQYF
- - TRBJ1-2 TRBV27 TGTGCCAGCAGGGGAGACGGTCTGGAAGGCTATGGCTACACCTTC CASRGDGLEGYGYTF